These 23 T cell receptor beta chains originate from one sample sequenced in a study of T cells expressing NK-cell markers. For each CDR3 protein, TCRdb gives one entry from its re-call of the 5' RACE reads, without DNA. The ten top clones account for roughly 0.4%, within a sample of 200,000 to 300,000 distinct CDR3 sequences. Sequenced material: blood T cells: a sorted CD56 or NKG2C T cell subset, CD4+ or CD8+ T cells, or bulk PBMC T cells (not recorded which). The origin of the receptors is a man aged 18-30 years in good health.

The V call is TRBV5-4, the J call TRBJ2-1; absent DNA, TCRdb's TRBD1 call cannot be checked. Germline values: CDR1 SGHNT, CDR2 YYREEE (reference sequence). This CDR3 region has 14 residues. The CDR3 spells CASSSTGVYNEQFF. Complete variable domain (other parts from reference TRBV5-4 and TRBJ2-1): ETGVTQSPTHLIKTRGQQVTLRCSSQSGHNTVSWYQQALGQGPQFIFQYYREEENGRGNFPPRFSGLQFPNYSSELNVNALELDDSALYLCASSSTGVYNEQFFGPGTRLTVL.

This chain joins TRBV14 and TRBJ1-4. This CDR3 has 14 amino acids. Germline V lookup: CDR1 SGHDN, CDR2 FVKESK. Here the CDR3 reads CASSYRHSNEKLFF.

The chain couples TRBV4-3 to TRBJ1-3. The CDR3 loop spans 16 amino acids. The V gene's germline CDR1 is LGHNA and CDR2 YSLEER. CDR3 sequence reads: CASSQDSGFSGNTIYF.

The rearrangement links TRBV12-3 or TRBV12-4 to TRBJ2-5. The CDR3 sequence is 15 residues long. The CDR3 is CASSLEGFRQETQYF.

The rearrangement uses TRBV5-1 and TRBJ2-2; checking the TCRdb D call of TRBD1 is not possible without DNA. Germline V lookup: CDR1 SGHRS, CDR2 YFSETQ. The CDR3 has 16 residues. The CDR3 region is CASSFTGGSVHGELFF.

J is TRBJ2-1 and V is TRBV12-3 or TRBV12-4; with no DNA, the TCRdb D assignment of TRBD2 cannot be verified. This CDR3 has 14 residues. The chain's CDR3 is CASSLDRTSTEQFF.

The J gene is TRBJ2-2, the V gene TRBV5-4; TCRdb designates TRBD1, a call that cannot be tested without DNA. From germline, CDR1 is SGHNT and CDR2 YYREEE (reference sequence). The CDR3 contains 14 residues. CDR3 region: CASSLRDSTGELFF.

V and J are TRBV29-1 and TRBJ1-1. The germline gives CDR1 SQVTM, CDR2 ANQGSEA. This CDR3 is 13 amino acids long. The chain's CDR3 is CSVNRQVRTEAFF.

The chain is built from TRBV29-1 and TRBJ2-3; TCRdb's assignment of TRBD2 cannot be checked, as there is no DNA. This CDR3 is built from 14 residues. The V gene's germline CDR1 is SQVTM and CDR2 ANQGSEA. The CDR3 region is CSVTGLADTDTQYF.

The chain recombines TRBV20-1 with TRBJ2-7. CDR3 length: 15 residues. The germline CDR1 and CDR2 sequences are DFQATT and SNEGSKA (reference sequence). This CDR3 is CSARVGGGDSYEQYF.

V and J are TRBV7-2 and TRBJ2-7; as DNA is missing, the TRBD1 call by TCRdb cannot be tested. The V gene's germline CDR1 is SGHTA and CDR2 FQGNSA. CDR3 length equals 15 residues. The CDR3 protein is CASSRSGQGSYEQYF. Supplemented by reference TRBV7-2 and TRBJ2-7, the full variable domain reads GAGVSQSPSNKVTEKGKDVELRCDPISGHTALYWYRQSLGQGLEFLIYFQGNSAPDKSGLPSDRFSAERTGGSVSTLTIQRTQQEDSAVYLCASSRSGQGSYEQYFGPGTRLTVT.

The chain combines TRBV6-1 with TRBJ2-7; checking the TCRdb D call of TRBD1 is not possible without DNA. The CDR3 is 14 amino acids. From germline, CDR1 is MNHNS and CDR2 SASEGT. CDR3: CASGGFRSFDEQYF.

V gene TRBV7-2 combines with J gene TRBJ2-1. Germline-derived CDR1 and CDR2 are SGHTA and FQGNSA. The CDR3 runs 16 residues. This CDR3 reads CASSLLPGSSYNEQFF. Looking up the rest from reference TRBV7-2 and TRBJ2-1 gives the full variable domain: GAGVSQSPSNKVTEKGKDVELRCDPISGHTALYWYRQSLGQGLEFLIYFQGNSAPDKSGLPSDRFSAERTGGSVSTLTIQRTQQEDSAVYLCASSLLPGSSYNEQFFGPGTRLTVL.

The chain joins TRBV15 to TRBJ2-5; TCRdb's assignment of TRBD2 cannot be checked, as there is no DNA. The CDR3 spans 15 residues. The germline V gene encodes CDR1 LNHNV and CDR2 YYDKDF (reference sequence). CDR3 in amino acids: CATSRRERNQETQYF. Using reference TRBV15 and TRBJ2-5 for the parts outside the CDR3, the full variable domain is DAMVIQNPRYQVTQFGKPVTLSCSQTLNHNVMYWYQQKSSQAPKLLFHYYDKDFNNEADTPDNFQSRRPNTSFCFLDIRSPGLGDTAMYLCATSRRERNQETQYFGPGTRLLVL.

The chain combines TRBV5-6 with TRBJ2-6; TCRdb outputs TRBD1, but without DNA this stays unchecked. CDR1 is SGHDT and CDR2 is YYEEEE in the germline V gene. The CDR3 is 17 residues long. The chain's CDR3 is CASSYPGQGTGANVLTF.

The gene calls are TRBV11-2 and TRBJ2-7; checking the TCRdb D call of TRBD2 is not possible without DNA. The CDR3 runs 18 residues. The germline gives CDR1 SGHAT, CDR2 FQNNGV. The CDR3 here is CASSPRTSGSSSPREQYF. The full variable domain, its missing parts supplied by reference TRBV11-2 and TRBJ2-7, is EAGVAQSPRYKIIEKRQSVAFWCNPISGHATLYWYQQILGQGPKLLIQFQNNGVVDDSQLPKDRFSAERLKGVDSTLKIQPAKLEDSAVYLCASSPRTSGSSSPREQYFGPGTRLTVT.

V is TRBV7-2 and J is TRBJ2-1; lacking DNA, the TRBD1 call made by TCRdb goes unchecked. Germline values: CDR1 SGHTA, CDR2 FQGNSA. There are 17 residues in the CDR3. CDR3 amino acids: CASSKSGTGNSYNEQFF. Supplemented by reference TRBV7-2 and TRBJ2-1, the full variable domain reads GAGVSQSPSNKVTEKGKDVELRCDPISGHTALYWYRQSLGQGLEFLIYFQGNSAPDKSGLPSDRFSAERTGGSVSTLTIQRTQQEDSAVYLCASSKSGTGNSYNEQFFGPGTRLTVL.

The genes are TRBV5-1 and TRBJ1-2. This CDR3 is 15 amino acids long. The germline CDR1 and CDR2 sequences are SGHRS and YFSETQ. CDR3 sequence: CASSLQGGANYGYTF.

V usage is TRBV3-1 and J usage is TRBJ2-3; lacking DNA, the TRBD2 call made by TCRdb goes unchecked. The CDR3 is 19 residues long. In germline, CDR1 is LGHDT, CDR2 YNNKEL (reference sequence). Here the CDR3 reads CASSQLTSGSRVKIDTQYF.

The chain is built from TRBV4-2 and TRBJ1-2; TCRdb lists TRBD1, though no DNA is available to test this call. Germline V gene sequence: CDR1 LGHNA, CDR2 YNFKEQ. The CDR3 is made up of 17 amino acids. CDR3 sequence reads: CASSQDHGEHRGIGYTF.

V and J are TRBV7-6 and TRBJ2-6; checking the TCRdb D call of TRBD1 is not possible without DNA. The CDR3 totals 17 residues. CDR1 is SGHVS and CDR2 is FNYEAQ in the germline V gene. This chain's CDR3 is CASSLARTGVGANVLTF.

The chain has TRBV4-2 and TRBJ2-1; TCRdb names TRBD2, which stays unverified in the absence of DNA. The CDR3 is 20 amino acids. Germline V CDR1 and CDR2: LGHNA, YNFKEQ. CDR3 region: CASSQGGPLELAGGYNEQFF.

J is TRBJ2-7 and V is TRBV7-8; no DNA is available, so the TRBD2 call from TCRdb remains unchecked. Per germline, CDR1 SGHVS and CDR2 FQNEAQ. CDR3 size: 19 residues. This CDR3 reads CASSSPGLAGGKSSYEQYF.